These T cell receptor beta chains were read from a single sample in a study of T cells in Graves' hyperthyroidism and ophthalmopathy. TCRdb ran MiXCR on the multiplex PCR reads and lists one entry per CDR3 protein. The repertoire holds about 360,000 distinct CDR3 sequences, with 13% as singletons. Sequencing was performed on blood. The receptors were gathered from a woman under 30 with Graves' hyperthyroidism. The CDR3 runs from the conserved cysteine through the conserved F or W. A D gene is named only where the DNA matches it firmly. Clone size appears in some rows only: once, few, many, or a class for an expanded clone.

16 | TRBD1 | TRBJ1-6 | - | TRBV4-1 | CASSQVPDRENSPLHF | TGCGCCAGCAGCCAAGTTCCGGACAGGGAAAATTCACCCCTCCACTTT
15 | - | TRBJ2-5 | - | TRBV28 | CASSFRTTARQTQYF | TGTGCCAGCAGTTTCAGGACTACCGCAAGGCAGACCCAGTACTTC
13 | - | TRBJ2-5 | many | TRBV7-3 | CASSRSREETQYF | TGTGCCAGCAGTCGGTCAAGGGAAGAGACCCAGTACTTC
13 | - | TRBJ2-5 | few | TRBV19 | CASQGTVQETQYF | TGTGCCAGTCAAGGGACCGTTCAAGAGACCCAGTACTTC
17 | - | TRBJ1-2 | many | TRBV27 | CASSLTLGEAQVYGYTF | TGTGCCAGCAGTTTAACCCTCGGCGAGGCGCAGGTCTATGGCTACACCTTC
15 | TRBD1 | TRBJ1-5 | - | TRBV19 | CASSIGDRENQPQHF | TGTGCCAGTAGTATAGGTGACAGGGAGAATCAGCCCCAGCATTTT
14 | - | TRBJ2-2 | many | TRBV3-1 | CASSQDWREGELFF | TGTGCCAGCAGCCAAGACTGGAGGGAAGGGGAGCTGTTTTTT
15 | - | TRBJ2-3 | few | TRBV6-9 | CASSYMGARTDTQYF | TGTGCCAGCAGTTATATGGGGGCCCGCACAGATACGCAGTATTTT
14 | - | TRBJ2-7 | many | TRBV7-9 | CASSLVSAEDEQYF | TGTGCCAGCAGCTTAGTCAGCGCCGAAGACGAGCAGTACTTC
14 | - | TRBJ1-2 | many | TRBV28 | CASSLFASPWGYTF | TGTGCCAGCAGTTTATTCGCATCTCCGTGGGGCTACACCTTC
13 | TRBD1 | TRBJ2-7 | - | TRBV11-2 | CASSKGAPYEQYF | TGTGCCAGCAGTAAGGGGGCCCCCTACGAGCAGTACTTC